The clone carrying this T cell receptor (beta chain) was counted ten times or more. The data belong to a study of T cells in Graves' hyperthyroidism and ophthalmopathy. RNA transcripts provided the source from which TCR beta CDR3 regions were amplified. First-round RT-PCR targeting the TCR CDR3 was performed with the HTBI primer set. TCRdb passed the multiplex PCR reads through MiXCR, listing each CDR3 protein once. The profile shows hundreds of thousands of distinct CDR3 sequences, roughly 15% of them singletons. The TCR was taken from a woman aged 18 to 35 with Graves' ophthalmopathy. The sample taken for sequencing was blood.

The CDR3 DNA is TGTGCCAGCAGTTTCCCGGCAGGGGCCATAAGCATTAACCATCAGCCCCAGCATTTT. This encodes CASSFPAGAISINHQPQHF. The genes are TRBV6-1 and TRBJ1-5; D is perhaps TRBD1 (6 bases). The V and J ends lost 5 bases and 5 bases respectively, with 28 bases between them. From germline, CDR1 is MNHNS and CDR2 SASEGT. The CDR3 is 19 residues long.